The entry below describes one T cell receptor beta chain. Its antigen is currently unknown. The junction shows a germline mismatch at one end, possibly a read error. The data were taken from a study of post-analysis software for immune sequencing data. Findings of the study overall: TRBV segments more frequent in patients than in controls numbered several and included TRBV5-6, TRBV5-1 and TRBV20-1.

Unique molecular identifiers were built into the TCR beta cDNA libraries. TCRdb re-called the PCR reads through MiXCR, storing one row per CDR3 protein. Of 380,000 or so distinct CDR3 sequences listed, around 37% are singletons. The CDR3 length is 14 residues. CDR1 and CDR2 (germline): ENHRY, SYGVKD. The sequenced sample was blood. The TCR originated in a girl between 10 and 17 years old with multiple sclerosis. V and J are TRBV10-3 and TRBJ1-5, with a tentative D call TRBD1 (5 bases). The CDR3 DNA follows: TGTGCCATCAGTGAGTCGGTAATGGGGCAGCCCCGGCATTTT. Residues: CAISESVMGQPRHF.